A selection of T cell receptor beta chains follows, all from one sample in a study of regulatory T cells in long-lasting Graves disease. TCRdb re-called the multiplex PCR reads through MiXCR, storing one row per CDR3 protein. The table includes roughly 510,000 distinct CDR3 sequences, roughly 16% detected once. These data were likewise used in another study, on T cells in Graves' hyperthyroidism and ophthalmopathy.

The sample was peripheral blood mononuclear cells (PBMCs), taken at new diagnosis, from a patient treated with antithyroid drugs. The receptor source for this set is a man younger than 35 with Graves disease. Each CDR3 is given with its conserved first and last residue. The order of the fields is J gene, V gene, CDR3 protein.

TRBJ1-4	TRBV12-3/TRBV12-4	CASSLARPGVANEKLFF
TRBJ1-1	TRBV3-1	CASSLRDRSNTEAFF
TRBJ1-6	TRBV6-1	CASRSPGNSPLHF
TRBJ2-5	TRBV27	CASTSLEGSGETQYF
TRBJ2-3	TRBV7-9	CASSLPGRGTDTQYF
TRBJ1-3	TRBV29-1	CSVEHPPDSSGNTIYF
TRBJ2-4	TRBV29-1	CSVEQTSGDLQYF
TRBJ2-3	TRBV7-9	CASSFARGSTDTQYF
TRBJ2-5	TRBV5-1	CASSIGTGQETQYF
TRBJ2-1	TRBV27	CASSFRPQRGLVSSYNEQFF
TRBJ2-7	TRBV7-2	CASSLRQGRGYEQYF
TRBJ2-3	TRBV7-2	CASSLGGPGTSTETQYF
TRBJ1-5	TRBV28	CASSFRGGKSNQPQHF
TRBJ2-2	TRBV19	CASSGERVNTGELFF
TRBJ1-2	TRBV20-1	CSARDGLGGFYGYTF
TRBJ2-5	TRBV30	CAWSVGRGSQETQYF
TRBJ2-3	TRBV30	CAWSLRGWSDTQYF
TRBJ2-1	TRBV20-1	CSRANPGGNEQFF
TRBJ2-5	TRBV7-3	CASSLDRSQETQYF
TRBJ2-7	TRBV27	CASSLGAEYEQYF
TRBJ2-7	TRBV5-1	CASSLVGAGDYEQYF
TRBJ2-5	TRBV5-1	CASSLGDRTRQETQYF
TRBJ1-1	TRBV28	CASNFLSARYTEAFF
TRBJ2-3	TRBV24-1	CATSEAGSRGDTQYF
TRBJ2-3	TRBV20-1	CSAREAWSTDTQYF
TRBJ2-3	TRBV7-6	CASAPQPTSPLQHTQYF
TRBJ2-6	TRBV7-9	CASSPGTLRGTGGANVLTF